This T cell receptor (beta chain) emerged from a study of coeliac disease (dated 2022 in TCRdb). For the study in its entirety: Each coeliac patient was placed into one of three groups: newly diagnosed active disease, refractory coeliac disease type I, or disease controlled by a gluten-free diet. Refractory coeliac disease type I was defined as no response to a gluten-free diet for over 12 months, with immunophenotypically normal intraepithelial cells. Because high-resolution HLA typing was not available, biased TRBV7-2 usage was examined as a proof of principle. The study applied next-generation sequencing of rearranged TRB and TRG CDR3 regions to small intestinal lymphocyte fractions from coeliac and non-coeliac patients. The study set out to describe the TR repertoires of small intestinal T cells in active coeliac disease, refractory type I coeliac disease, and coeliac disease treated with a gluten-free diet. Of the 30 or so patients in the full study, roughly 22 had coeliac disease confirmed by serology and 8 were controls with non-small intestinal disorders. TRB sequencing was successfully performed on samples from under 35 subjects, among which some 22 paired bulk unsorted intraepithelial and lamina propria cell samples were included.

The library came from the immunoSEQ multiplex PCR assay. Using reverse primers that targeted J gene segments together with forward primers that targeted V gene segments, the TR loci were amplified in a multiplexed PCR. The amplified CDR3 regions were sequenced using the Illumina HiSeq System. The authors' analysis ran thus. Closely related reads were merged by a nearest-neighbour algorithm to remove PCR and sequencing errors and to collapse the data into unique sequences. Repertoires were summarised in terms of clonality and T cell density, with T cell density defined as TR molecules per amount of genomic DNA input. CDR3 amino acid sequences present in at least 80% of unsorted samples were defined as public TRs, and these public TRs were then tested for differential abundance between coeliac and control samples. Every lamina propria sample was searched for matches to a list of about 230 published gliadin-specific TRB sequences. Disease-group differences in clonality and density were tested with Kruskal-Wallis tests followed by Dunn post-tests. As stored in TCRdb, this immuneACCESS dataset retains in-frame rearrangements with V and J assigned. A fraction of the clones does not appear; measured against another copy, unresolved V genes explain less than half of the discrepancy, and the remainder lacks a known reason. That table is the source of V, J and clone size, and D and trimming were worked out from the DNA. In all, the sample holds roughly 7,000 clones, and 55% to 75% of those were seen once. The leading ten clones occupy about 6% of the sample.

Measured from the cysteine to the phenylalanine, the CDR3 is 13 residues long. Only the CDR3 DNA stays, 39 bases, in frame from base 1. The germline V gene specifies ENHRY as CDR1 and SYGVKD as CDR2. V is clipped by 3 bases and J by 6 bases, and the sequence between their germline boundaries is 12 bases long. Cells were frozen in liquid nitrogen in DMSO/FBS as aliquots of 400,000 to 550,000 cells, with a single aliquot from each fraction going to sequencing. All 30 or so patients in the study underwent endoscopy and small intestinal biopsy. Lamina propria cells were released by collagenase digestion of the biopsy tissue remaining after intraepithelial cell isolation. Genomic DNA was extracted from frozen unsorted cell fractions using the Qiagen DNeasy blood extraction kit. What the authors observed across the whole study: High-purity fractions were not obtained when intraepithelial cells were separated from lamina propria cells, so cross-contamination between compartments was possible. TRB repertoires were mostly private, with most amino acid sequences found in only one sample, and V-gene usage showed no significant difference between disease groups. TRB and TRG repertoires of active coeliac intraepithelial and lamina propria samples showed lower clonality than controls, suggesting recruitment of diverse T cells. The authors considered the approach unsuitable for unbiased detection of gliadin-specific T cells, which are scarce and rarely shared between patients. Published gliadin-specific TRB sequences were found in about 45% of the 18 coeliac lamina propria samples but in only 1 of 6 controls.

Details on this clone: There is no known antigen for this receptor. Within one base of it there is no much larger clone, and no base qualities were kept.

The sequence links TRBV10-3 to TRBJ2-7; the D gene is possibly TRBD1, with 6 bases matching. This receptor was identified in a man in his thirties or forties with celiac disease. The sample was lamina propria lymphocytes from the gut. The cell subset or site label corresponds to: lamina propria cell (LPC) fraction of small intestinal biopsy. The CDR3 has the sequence CAISEQGRSEQYF. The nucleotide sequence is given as TGTGCCATCAGTGAACAGGGTCGCAGCGAGCAGTACTTC.